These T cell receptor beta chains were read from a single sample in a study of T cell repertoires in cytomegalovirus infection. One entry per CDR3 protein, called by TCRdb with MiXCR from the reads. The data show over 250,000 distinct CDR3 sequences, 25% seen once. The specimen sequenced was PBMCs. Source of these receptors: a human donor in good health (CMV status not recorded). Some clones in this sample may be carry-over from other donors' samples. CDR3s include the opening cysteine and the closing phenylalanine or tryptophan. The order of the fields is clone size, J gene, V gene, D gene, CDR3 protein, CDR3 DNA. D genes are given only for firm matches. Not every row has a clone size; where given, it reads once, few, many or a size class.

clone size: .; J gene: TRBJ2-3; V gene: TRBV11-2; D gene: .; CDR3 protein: CASSTLLSLSDTQYF; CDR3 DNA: TGTGCCAGCAGCACTCTACTATCGTTATCAGATACGCAGTATTTT
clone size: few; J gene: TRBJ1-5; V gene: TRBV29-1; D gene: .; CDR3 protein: CSVEVGVGQPQHF; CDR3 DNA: TGCAGCGTTGAAGTGGGGGTGGGCCAGCCCCAGCATTTT
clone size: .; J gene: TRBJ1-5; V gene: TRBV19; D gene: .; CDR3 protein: CATSEGNQPQHF; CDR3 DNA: TGTGCCACCTCGGAAGGGAACCAGCCCCAGCATTTT
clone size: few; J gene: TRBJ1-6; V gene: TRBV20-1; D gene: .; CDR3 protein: CSASTGSSYNSPLHF; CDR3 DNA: TGCAGTGCTAGCACAGGGAGCTCCTATAATTCACCCCTCCACTTT
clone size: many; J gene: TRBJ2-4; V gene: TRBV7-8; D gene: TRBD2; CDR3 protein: CASSPYGLVNIQYF; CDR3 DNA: TGTGCCAGCAGCCCCTACGGACTAGTAAACATTCAGTACTTC
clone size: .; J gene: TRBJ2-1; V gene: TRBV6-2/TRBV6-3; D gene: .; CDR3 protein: CASRETNEQFF; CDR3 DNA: TGTGCCAGCAGAGAGACCAATGAGCAGTTCTTC
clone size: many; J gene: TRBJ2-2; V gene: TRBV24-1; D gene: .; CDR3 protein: CATRSRATGELFF; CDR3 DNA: TGTGCCACCAGATCCAGGGCCACCGGGGAGCTGTTTTTT
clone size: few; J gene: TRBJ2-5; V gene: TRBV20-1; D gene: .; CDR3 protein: CSARKGQETQYF; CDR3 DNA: TGCAGTGCTAGGAAGGGGCAAGAGACCCAGTACTTC
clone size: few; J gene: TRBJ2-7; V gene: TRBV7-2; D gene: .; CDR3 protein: CASSLVLQGASDF; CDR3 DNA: TGTGCCAGCAGCTTAGTCCTACAGGGAGCGTCGGACTTC
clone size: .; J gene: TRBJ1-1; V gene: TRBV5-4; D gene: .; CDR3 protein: CASSSRATGTEAFF; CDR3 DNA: TGTGCCAGCAGCTCGAGGGCTACGGGGACTGAAGCTTTCTTT
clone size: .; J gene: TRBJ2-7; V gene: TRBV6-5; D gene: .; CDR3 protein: CASRGLAHEQYF; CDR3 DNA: TGTGCCAGCAGGGGACTGGCCCACGAGCAGTACTTC
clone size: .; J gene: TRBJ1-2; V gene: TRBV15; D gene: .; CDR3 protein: CATSRDLVGFSNYGYTF; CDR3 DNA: TGTGCCACCAGCAGAGATCTAGTGGGGTTCTCTAACTATGGCTACACCTTC
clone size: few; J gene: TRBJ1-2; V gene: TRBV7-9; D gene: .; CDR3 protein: CASSPGAEYGYTF; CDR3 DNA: TGTGCCAGCAGCCCCGGAGCGGAGTATGGCTACACCTTC
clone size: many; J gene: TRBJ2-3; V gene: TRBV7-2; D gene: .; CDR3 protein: CASSLVWGDASTDTQYF; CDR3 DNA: TGTGCCAGCAGCTTAGTGTGGGGGGACGCTAGCACAGATACGCAGTATTTT
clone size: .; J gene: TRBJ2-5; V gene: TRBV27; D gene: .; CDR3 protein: CASRQGGGETQYF; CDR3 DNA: TGTGCCAGCCGACAGGGAGGGGGCGAGACCCAGTACTTC
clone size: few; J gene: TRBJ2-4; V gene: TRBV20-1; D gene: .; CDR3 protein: CSARYRRLAKNIQYF; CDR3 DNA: TGCAGTGCTAGATATCGGCGTCTAGCCAAAAACATTCAGTACTTC
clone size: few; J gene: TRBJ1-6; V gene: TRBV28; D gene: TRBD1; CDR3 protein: CASRDRDSYNSPLHF; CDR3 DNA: TGTGCCAGCAGGGATCGGGACAGCTATAATTCACCCCTCCACTTT
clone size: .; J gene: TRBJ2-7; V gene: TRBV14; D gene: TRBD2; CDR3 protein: CASSQGNSGKARYEQYF; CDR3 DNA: TGTGCCAGCAGCCAAGGGAATAGCGGGAAGGCGAGATACGAGCAGTACTTC
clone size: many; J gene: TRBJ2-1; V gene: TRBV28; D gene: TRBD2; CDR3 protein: CASRGGGPLEQFF; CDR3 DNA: TGTGCCAGCAGGGGCGGGGGGCCCCTTGAGCAGTTCTTC
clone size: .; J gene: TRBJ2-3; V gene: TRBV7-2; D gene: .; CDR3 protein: CASSFGTSNTDTQYF; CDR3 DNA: TGTGCCAGCAGCTTTGGGACGAGTAATACAGATACGCAGTATTTT
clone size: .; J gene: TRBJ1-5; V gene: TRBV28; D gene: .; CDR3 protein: CASRDHPWAQHF; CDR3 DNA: TGTGCCAGCAGAGATCACCCCTGGGCCCAGCATTTT
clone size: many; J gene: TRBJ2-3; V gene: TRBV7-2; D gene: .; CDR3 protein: CASSIQLAPTDTQYF; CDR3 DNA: TGTGCCAGCAGCATCCAACTAGCCCCCACAGATACGCAGTATTTT
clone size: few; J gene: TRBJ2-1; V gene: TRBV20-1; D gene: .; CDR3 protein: CSARAQFGYNEQFF; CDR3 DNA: TGCAGTGCTAGAGCCCAGTTCGGATACAATGAGCAGTTCTTC
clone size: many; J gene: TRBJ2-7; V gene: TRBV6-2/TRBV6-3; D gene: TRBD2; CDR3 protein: CASSYPHRGLAGHYTTYEQYF; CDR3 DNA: TGTGCCAGCAGTTACCCCCATCGCGGACTAGCGGGACATTACACTACCTACGAGCAGTACTTC
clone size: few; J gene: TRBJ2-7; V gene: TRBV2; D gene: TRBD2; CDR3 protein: CASIQRPSGSYEQYF; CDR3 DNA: TGTGCCAGCATTCAGAGGCCTAGCGGGAGCTACGAGCAGTACTTC
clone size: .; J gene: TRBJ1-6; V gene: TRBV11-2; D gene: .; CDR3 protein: CASSLRELRDSPLHF; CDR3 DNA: TGTGCCAGCAGCTTGAGGGAGCTCAGGGATTCACCCCTCCACTTT
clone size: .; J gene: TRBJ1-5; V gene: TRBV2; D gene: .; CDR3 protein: CASSEEPGSNQPQHF; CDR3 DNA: TGTGCCAGCAGTGAAGAGCCCGGGAGCAATCAGCCCCAGCATTTT
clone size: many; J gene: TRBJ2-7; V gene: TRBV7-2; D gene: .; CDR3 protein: CASSYLDQGGYEQYF; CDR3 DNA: TGTGCCAGCAGCTACCTCGATCAGGGGGGGTACGAGCAGTACTTC
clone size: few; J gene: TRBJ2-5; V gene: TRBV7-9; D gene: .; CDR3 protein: CASSLRPEETQYF; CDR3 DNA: TGTGCCAGCAGCTTAAGGCCGGAAGAGACCCAGTACTTC